Presented here are 30 T cell receptor beta chains from one specimen sequenced in a study of T-cell reconstitution after alpha-beta-depleted transplantation in children. Unique molecular identifiers were incorporated into the prepared TCRbeta library. TCRdb analysed the PCR reads with MiXCR anew, one entry per CDR3 protein. The sample lists 700,000 to 850,000 distinct CDR3 sequences, roughly 15% occurring once. The sample was PBMCs, mostly from graft donor cells, taken 360 days after TCRalphabeta/CD19-depleted stem cell transplant. The receptors shown here come from a male patient younger than 18 who had a stem cell transplant for acute lymphoblastic leukemia, so the T cells may come from the graft donor.

This clonotype was counted at least ten times. CDR3 region: CATGGSGVNTEAFF. Written as DNA, the CDR3 is TGTGCCACGGGGGGGTCTGGGGTGAACACTGAAGCTTTCTTT. The chain uses TRBV24-1 and TRBJ1-1; the D gene is possibly TRBD1 (5 bases). Germline CDR1 KGHDR, CDR2 SFDVKD. Trimming took 10 bases from V and 0 from J, leaving 14 bases between them. This CDR3 is built from 14 residues.

V usage is TRBV15 and J usage is TRBJ2-1; 9 nucleotides align to TRBD2. Trimming at V came to 1 base and at J to 4 bases, leaving 8 bases not matched to a gene. The germline gives CDR1 LNHNV, CDR2 YYDKDF (reference sequence). CDR3 length: 17 residues. The CDR3 loop reads CATSRGLAENLYNEQFF. The CDR3 DNA follows: TGTGCCACCAGCAGAGGACTAGCGGAAAACCTTTACAATGAGCAGTTCTTC. Filled out from reference TRBV15 and TRBJ2-1, the complete variable domain reads DAMVIQNPRYQVTQFGKPVTLSCSQTLNHNVMYWYQQKSSQAPKLLFHYYDKDFNNEADTPDNFQSRRPNTSFCFLDIRSPGLGDTAMYLCATSRGLAENLYNEQFFGPGTRLTVL.

There are a few counts of this clonotype. The gene calls are TRBV9 and TRBJ1-1; a weak D match, TRBD1 (6 bases). Trimming stripped 3 bases from V and 6 bases from J, with 24 bases between. Germline values: CDR1 SGDLS, CDR2 YYNGEE. The CDR3 contains 17 residues. This CDR3 reads CASSGGYWGAGDAEAFF. CDR3 coding DNA: TGTGCCAGCAGCGGGGGATATTGGGGGGCTGGAGACGCTGAAGCTTTCTTT.

The chain joins TRBV5-1 to TRBJ2-5, with 12 nucleotides matching TRBD2. The CDR3 totals 16 residues. J gave up 4 bases and V 4 bases, and 8 bases lay outside the gene matches. The germline CDR1 and CDR2 sequences are SGHRS and YFSETQ. DNA of the CDR3: TGCGCCAGCAGCCCCCTCTCTAGCGGGAGGGGAGAGACCCAGTACTTC. Protein product: CASSPLSSGRGETQYF.

This chain links TRBV5-1 with TRBJ1-6, with D perhaps TRBD1 (5 bases). The CDR3 has 16 amino acids. The V end was cut by 4 bases, the J end by 5 bases, with 16 bases between. Per germline, CDR1 SGHRS and CDR2 YFSETQ. CDR3: CASSTAGTVNNSPLHF. CDR3 DNA: TGCGCCAGCAGCACGGCGGGGACCGTGAATAATTCACCCCTCCACTTT.

The chain employs TRBV7-6 and TRBJ2-1, with 9 bases matching TRBD1. There are 17 residues in the CDR3. The trim removed 2 bases at V and 3 bases at J, leaving 8 bases unmatched. The germline V gene encodes CDR1 SGHVS and CDR2 FNYEAQ. For the CDR3, the DNA is TGTGCCAGCAGCTTAAGGGACAGGGAATTCCTCTACAATGAGCAGTTCTTC. As protein: CASSLRDREFLYNEQFF.

This clonotype was counted many times. The V and J genes are TRBV9 and TRBJ2-1; a weak D match, TRBD1 (5 bases). There are 15 residues in the CDR3. CDR1 SGDLS and CDR2 YYNGEE come from the germline V gene. Trimming cost V 3 bases and J 4 bases, with 14 bases left between them. CDR3 sequence: CASSGDSKAYNEQFF. DNA of the CDR3: TGTGCCAGCAGCGGAGACAGCAAAGCTTACAATGAGCAGTTCTTC.

The V call is TRBV18, the J call TRBJ2-3, with a weak D call TRBD2 (6 bases). The germline V gene encodes CDR1 KGHSH and CDR2 LQKENI. The CDR3 spans 17 residues. V was clipped by 0 bases and J by 0 bases, with 13 bases between them. The CDR3 nucleotides read TGTGCCAGCTCACCACCGGGGCTAGCGTACAGCACAGATACGCAGTATTTT. Translated: CASSPPGLAYSTDTQYF.

In its sample, this clonotype was seen many times. CDR3 region: CASSQDHRLHQETQYF. The DNA for the CDR3 is TGTGCCAGCAGCCAAGATCATCGACTACACCAAGAGACCCAGTACTTC. The chain recombines TRBV3-1 with TRBJ2-5; possibly TRBD2 for D (5 bases). The CDR3 has 16 amino acids. The ends were cut back, 0 bases at V and 0 bases at J, with 11 bases in the middle. The germline CDR1 and CDR2 sequences are LGHDT and YNNKEL (reference sequence).

This chain connects TRBV27 to TRBJ2-7; D is undetermined. The CDR3 runs to 15 residues. Trimming took off 5 bases at V and 4 bases at J, with 18 bases between the two ends. Germline-derived CDR1 and CDR2 are MNHEY and SMNVEV (reference sequence). The CDR3 sequence: CASSAPFRALYEQYF. CDR3 nucleotide sequence: TGTGCCAGCAGTGCACCCTTCCGGGCGTTATACGAGCAGTACTTC.

The rearrangement links TRBV12-3 or TRBV12-4 to TRBJ2-7, with TRBD2 matching over 11 bases. With 2 bases clipped from V and 2 bases from J, the junction kept 2 bases outside the gene matches. The CDR3 sequence is 15 residues long. This chain's CDR3 is CASSLILAGAYEQYF. CDR3 nucleotide sequence: TGTGCCAGCAGTTTAATACTAGCGGGAGCCTACGAGCAGTACTTC.

This clonotype occurred a few times. This chain uses TRBV4-1 with TRBJ2-2; D unresolved. Germline loops: CDR1 MGHRA, CDR2 YSYEKL. CDR3 size: 15 residues. Trimming cost V 0 bases and J 0 bases, with 5 bases left between them. The CDR3 loop is CASSQEPANTGELFF. As DNA, the CDR3 is TGCGCCAGCAGCCAAGAGCCAGCGAACACCGGGGAGCTGTTTTTT.

The rearrangement joins TRBV29-1 to TRBJ1-1, with D maybe TRBD1 (6 bases). V dropped 6 bases and J dropped 0 bases, with 11 bases sitting between them. The CDR3 loop spans 13 amino acids. Germline V lookup: CDR1 SQVTM, CDR2 ANQGSEA. CDR3 DNA sequence: TGCAGCGTGGTGACAGGCTTGAACACTGAAGCTTTCTTT. It specifies CSVVTGLNTEAFF. Full variable domain (rest looked up from reference TRBV29-1 and TRBJ1-1): SAVISQKPSRDICQRGTSLTIQCQVDSQVTMMFWYRQQPGQSLTLIATANQGSEATYESGFVIDKFPISRPNLTFSTLTVSNMSPEDSSIYLCSVVTGLNTEAFFGQGTRLTVV.

V usage is TRBV7-9 and J usage is TRBJ1-2; D call uncertain. Germline-derived CDR1 and CDR2 are SEHNR and FQNEAQ (reference sequence). V lost 7 bases to trimming and J lost 5 bases, with 20 bases between them. This CDR3 is built from 15 residues. The CDR3 spells CASISGSSAFYGYTF. The CDR3 DNA reads TGTGCCAGCATATCAGGATCTTCGGCCTTTTATGGCTACACCTTC.

In this sample, this clonotype turned up a few times. The J gene is TRBJ2-3, the V gene TRBV4-1; the D is unclear. This CDR3 has 15 amino acids. V lost 1 base and J lost 6, with 14 bases in between. Germline assignment: CDR1 MGHRA and CDR2 YSYEKL. The CDR3 DNA sequence: TGCGCCAGCAGCCAAGTTACAAGGGCTGGGGATACGCAGTATTTT. Its translation: CASSQVTRAGDTQYF.

This clonotype was seen a handful of times. The rearrangement links TRBV10-3 to TRBJ2-7, with 8 bases aligning to TRBD2. The CDR3 is 18 amino acids. Germline CDR1 reads ENHRY; CDR2 reads SYGVKD. V lost 0 bases, J lost 4 bases, and 14 bases stayed unmatched. DNA of the CDR3: TGTGCCATCAGTGAGTCGCCCTTCCAGCGGGAGAGACCGTACGAGCAGTACTTC. The encoded protein is CAISESPFQRERPYEQYF.

The count of this clonotype is one. This chain connects TRBV19 to TRBJ2-5; the D gene is possibly TRBD2 (6 bases). The germline gives CDR1 LNHDA, CDR2 SQIVND (reference sequence). The CDR3 consists of 11 residues. The CDR3 nucleotides are TGTGCTAGCGGATGGAGAGAGACCCAGTACTTC. Translation: CASGWRETQYF.

The CDR3 DNA is TGTGCTAGTGGTTATCCGGGACCGAACACTGAAGCTTTCTTT. Translation gives CASGYPGPNTEAFF. The rearrangement joins TRBV12-5 to TRBJ1-1; D may be TRBD1 (5 bases). The V gene lost 4 bases and the J gene lost 1 base, with 10 bases spanning the gap. The CDR3 is 14 residues long. The germline gives CDR1 LGHNT, CDR2 FRNRAP.

This clonotype has a count of ten or more. The chain recombines TRBV6-5 with TRBJ2-3; D may correspond to TRBD1 or TRBD2 (5 bases each). Trimming stripped 0 bases from V and 5 bases from J, with 9 bases between. This CDR3 comprises 14 residues. Germline loops: CDR1 MNHEY, CDR2 SVGAGI. In DNA form, the CDR3 reads TGTGCCAGCAGTTACTCAAAGGGGAGAGATACGCAGTATTTT. Translation gives CASSYSKGRDTQYF.

Remarks on this clonotype: Germline and junction disagree at one end, which may indicate a read error. V and J are TRBV27 and TRBJ2-7; D is undetermined. The CDR3 covers 12 residues. Germline V gives CDR1 MNHEY, CDR2 SMNVEV (reference sequence). The CDR3 bases are TGTGCCAGCAGTCTCCGACCCATATCCCCATCCTTC. Its protein product is CASSLRPISPSF.

The sample holds many counts of this clonotype. The chain is built from TRBV12-3 or TRBV12-4 and TRBJ2-7; D unclear. The CDR3 extends over 15 amino acids. Trimming removed 6 bases from V and 3 bases from J, with 18 bases in between. In DNA form, the CDR3 reads TGTGCCAGCAGGGGAAGACTGGGTAAGGGCTACGAGCAGTACTTC. It encodes CASRGRLGKGYEQYF.

The chain couples TRBV11-2 to TRBJ1-4, with 7 bases matching TRBD1. The V gene's germline CDR1 is SGHAT and CDR2 FQNNGV. The length of the CDR3 is 15 residues. Trimming removed 1 base from V and 8 bases from J; junction bases left unmatched: 7. The CDR3 DNA reads TGTGCCAGCAGCTTAGGCACAGGGGTAGGGGAAAAACTGTTTTTT. Its translation: CASSLGTGVGEKLFF.

This clonotype has a single count. An end of the junction does not agree with germline; a read error may underlie this. This sequence joins TRBV4-1 and TRBJ1-6; the D is unclear. Germline V gene lookup returns CDR1 MGHRA and CDR2 YSYEKL. The CDR3 contains 12 residues. The CDR3 nucleotides are TGCGCCAGCAGCCAAGGGTCGTGGCCCCTCTACTTT. This sequence encodes CASSQGSWPLYF.

This clonotype was picked up a small number of times. The J gene is TRBJ1-4, the V gene TRBV4-1; D unresolved. The CDR3 is made up of 14 amino acids. Germline V gene sequence: CDR1 MGHRA, CDR2 YSYEKL. V was pared by 10 bases and J by 9 bases, with 21 bases between. The CDR3 region has the DNA TGCGCCACCTCGGACTCTCGCGGGATGAAAAAACTGTTTTTT. Translating it yields CATSDSRGMKKLFF.

This clonotype has a handful of counts. The J gene is TRBJ2-3, the V gene TRBV6-5; D perhaps matches TRBD1 (6 bases). The CDR3 is made up of 17 amino acids. Looked up from germline, CDR1 is MNHEY and CDR2 is SVGAGI. The V end lost 3 bases, the J end lost 1 base, and 17 bases lay between the germline ends. DNA of the CDR3: TGTGCCAGCAGTTATAACCTGGGGGCCGTCGGCACAGATACGCAGTATTTT. Protein product: CASSYNLGAVGTDTQYF.

The CDR3: CATSDRQTSPYNEQFF. DNA of the CDR3: TGTGCCACCAGTGACCGACAGACGTCGCCCTACAATGAGCAGTTCTTC. This chain joins TRBV24-1 and TRBJ2-1, with a tentative D call TRBD1 (5 bases). V shed 4 bases and J shed 2 bases, with 14 bases lying between them. The CDR3 is 16 residues long. Germline loops: CDR1 KGHDR, CDR2 SFDVKD.

This clonotype was counted only a few times. The J gene is TRBJ2-7, the V gene TRBV21-1; the D segment call TRBD2 is taken from the table without a DNA check. TRBV21-1 is reported as a pseudogene. This CDR3 is 15 amino acids long. Here the CDR3 reads CASSKGYPSRDEQYF. The CDR3 nucleotides are TGTGCCAGCAGCAAAGGGTACCCCTCCCGGGACGAGCAGTACTTC.

This clonotype was counted only a few times. The V gene is TRBV18, the J gene TRBJ2-1; TRBD2 matches at 11 bases. This CDR3 spans 17 amino acids. CDR1 and CDR2 (germline): KGHSH, LQKENI. J was trimmed by 2 bases and V by 6 bases; bases with no gene match: 9. Written as DNA, the CDR3 is TGTGCCAGCTCGCCGTCTCTAGCGGGAGGTCCCTACAATGAGCAGTTCTTC. Amino acids: CASSPSLAGGPYNEQFF.

This clonotype showed up just a few times. V gene TRBV20-1 combines with J gene TRBJ1-5; perhaps TRBD1 as D (6 bases). V was trimmed by 3 bases and J by 7 bases, leaving 16 bases between them. The CDR3 contains 14 residues. The germline gives CDR1 DFQATT, CDR2 SNEGSKA (reference sequence). The CDR3 region has the DNA TGCAGTGCTAGCCGGAACGAGGACAGACAGCCCCAGCATTTT. This sequence encodes CSASRNEDRQPQHF.

The rearrangement uses TRBV20-1 and TRBJ2-7; 16 nucleotides line up with TRBD2. The CDR3 length is 17 residues. The trim removed 7 bases at V and 2 bases at J, leaving 11 bases unmatched. CDR1 and CDR2 from the germline V gene are DFQATT and SNEGSKA (reference sequence). DNA of the CDR3: TGCAGTGAATCGATACCGGGACTAGCGGGAGGGGCCTACGAGCAGTACTTC. As protein: CSESIPGLAGGAYEQYF.